This TCR beta chain originates from a study of cytomegalovirus exposure and HLA in healthy donors. Between the trimmed V and J ends, which lost 4 bases and 7 bases, there was a span of 18 bases. Germline V lookup: CDR1 SGHTA, CDR2 FQGTGA. The CDR3 runs 15 residues. The PCR was carried out with 60 Vbeta primers and 13 Jbeta primers. Produced via immunoSEQ multiplex PCR; TCRdb's table is partial and in-frame only. The sample lists approximately 100,000 clones, 60% to 70% occurring once. Sequencing was carried out using PBMCs. V is TRBV7-3 and J is TRBJ2-3, with TRBD1 as a possible D gene (6 bases). The sequence derives from a man aged 25-40 years in good health and CMV-seropositive. DNA for the CDR3: TGTGCCAGCAGCTCGCCGGGACAAGGGGTGAATACGCAGTATTTT. This translates into CASSSPGQGVNTQYF.